This T cell receptor (beta chain) came from a study of T cell clonality in common variable immunodeficiency. Heparinized whole blood, about 4.5 to 9 ml, came from each donor. Trimming at V came to 1 base and at J to 1 base, leaving 12 bases not matched to a gene. Per the germline V gene, CDR1 is SGHDN and CDR2 is FVKESK. This CDR3 contains 19 residues. General study findings and limits: Patient heterogeneity in the CVID cohort limited correlations between repertoire features and clinical complications. Reportedly, TCR beta sequences from common variable immunodeficiency showed fewer deletions and N-nucleotide insertions.

In its sample, this clone was seen many times. The target antigen is unknown. The sequenced fragment ends 3 residues before the CDR3 boundary, so the rest is inferred from the germline J gene. Measured with immunoSEQ multiplex PCR; TCRdb has only the in-frame clones, and not every one. The sample yields tens of thousands of clones, without any singletons. The clonotype originates from a person aged 18-69 years in good health. The chain is built from TRBV14 and TRBJ2-5, with TRBD2 identical over 10 bases. The sequencing sample was made of peripheral blood mononuclear cells. CDR3 bases read: TGTGCCAGCAGCCAAGTCGGCGCTAGCGGGAGACCTAGCCAAGAGACC. Translated, it gives CASSQVGASGRPSQET. In full, the CDR3 is CASSQVGASGRPSQETQYF.